This TCR beta chain was identified during a study of blood T cell repertoires in COVID-19. Study context: There were acute and convalescent COVID-19 samples, and they came from the United States, Italy and Spain. PBMCs, B-cell-depleted T cells, or T cells were the source of the cDNA or gDNA that made up the material.

Authors' data handling: Amplification of reference gene primers was used by the study to estimate nucleated cell counts. Method: immunoSEQ multiplex PCR; TCRdb's copy keeps in-frame clones and lacks some. V and J calls plus clone size are reproduced from that table; the DNA served to infer D and trimming. Counted here are fewer than 40,000 clones, just under 80% occurring once; the ten biggest clones make up 30% to 40%. The CDR3 totals 13 residues. Germline V gene lookup returns CDR1 LNHNV and CDR2 YYDKDF (reference sequence). Trimming took off 5 bases at V and 3 bases at J, with 10 bases between the two ends.

Sequencing was done on a sample of peripheral blood. The sequence was collected from a man older than 75 with active or convalescent COVID-19. The rearrangement links TRBV15 to TRBJ1-1, with D perhaps matching TRBD1 (6 bases). The CDR3 reads CATSGQGHTEAFF. For the CDR3, the DNA is TGTGCCACCAGCGGCCAGGGGCACACTGAAGCTTTCTTT.